This T cell receptor (beta chain) originates from a study of blood T cell repertoires in COVID-19. Overall study: Whether acute or convalescent, the COVID-19 samples came from the United States, Italy and Spain.

Trimming pared 3 bases from V and 5 bases from J, leaving 13 bases between. From germline, CDR1 is MDHEN and CDR2 SYDVKM. This CDR3 is 14 amino acids long. Generated by immunoSEQ multiplex PCR, the TCRdb table keeps only in-frame clones and is missing some. Of around 450,000 clones listed, around 87% are singletons. The participants were between roughly 18 and 100 years old and came from 24 US areas. This TCR was recovered from a woman between 18 and 30 years old who had recovered from COVID-19. Sequences were obtained from PBMCs or T cells enriched from blood (not recorded which). V usage is TRBV28 and J usage is TRBJ1-1, with D possibly being TRBD1 (5 bases). The CDR3 here is CASSFIGGGTEAFF. CDR3 DNA sequence: TGTGCCAGCAGTTTTATCGGGGGAGGGACTGAAGCTTTCTTT. The full variable domain, its missing parts supplied by reference TRBV28 and TRBJ1-1, is DVKVTQSSRYLVKRTGEKVFLECVQDMDHENMFWYRQDPGLGLRLIYFSYDVKMKEKGDIPEGYSVSREKKERFSLILESASTNQTSMYLCASSFIGGGTEAFFGQGTRLTVV.